This TCR beta chain emerged from a study of CD8 T cells in ankylosing spondylitis. The CDR3 contains 16 residues. V was clipped by 6 bases and J by 8 bases; unmatched bases: 12. Looked up from germline, CDR1 is SNHLY and CDR2 is FYNNEI. This clonotype was detected a few times. Its antigen remains unidentified. General observations from the study: Clones tied to disease were said to be significantly enriched in matched ankylosing spondylitis synovial fluid. Characteristic of ankylosing spondylitis blood, it appeared, was a TCR beta motif comprising fewer than 10 highly homologous variants.

5'-RACE, quantitative and with molecular barcodes, yielded the TCR beta libraries. TCRdb redid the calling of the 5' RACE reads with MiXCR, one entry per CDR3 protein. This sample has about 390,000 distinct CDR3 sequences; around 22% occur once, and the top ten carry roughly a sixth. The sequenced sample was blood, either unsorted or a sorted T cell fraction (not recorded which). The source is a male donor with ankylosing spondylitis. The rearrangement joins TRBV2 to TRBJ2-1; 11 nucleotides match TRBD1. The CDR3 DNA reads TGTGCCAGCAGGGGACCTGGGACAGGGGGTCGCGATGAGCAGTTCTTC. It specifies CASRGPGTGGRDEQFF.